Below, 19 T cell receptor beta chains from the same sample are listed, as sequenced in a study of blood T cells in healthy people across ages. Alongside a J-beta primer mix, a sample-barcoded 5' primer served in a second PCR lasting roughly 6 to 11 cycles. Each CDR3 protein gets one entry after TCRdb re-called the 5' RACE reads with MiXCR. The sample holds approximately 790,000 distinct CDR3 sequences; around 62% are singletons and the top ten take 25% to 35%. Sequences were obtained from blood. These receptors all stem from a man younger than 45 in good health.

CDR3 DNA sequence: TGCAGTGCCTCGGGTGGGGGTTATAATTCACCCCTCCACTTT. Its translation: CSASGGGYNSPLHF. The V call is TRBV20-1, the J call TRBJ1-6; weak D call: TRBD1 (5 bases). Per germline, CDR1 DFQATT and CDR2 SNEGSKA (reference sequence). The CDR3 has 14 residues. Trimming left V 6 bases short and J 4 bases short, with 13 bases between.

Only a few counts were recorded for this clonotype. The V and J genes are TRBV11-2 and TRBJ1-1; D is possibly TRBD1 (6 bases). V was clipped by 5 bases and J by 6 bases, with 19 bases between them. This CDR3 has 15 residues. From germline, CDR1 is SGHAT and CDR2 FQNNGV. The CDR3 loop reads CASSVSLKGGAEAFF. The DNA for the CDR3 is TGTGCCAGCAGCGTTAGCCTAAAGGGGGGGGCTGAAGCTTTCTTT.

The rearrangement links TRBV7-9 to TRBJ2-7; a possible D gene is TRBD2 (5 bases). V was clipped by 5 bases and J by 0 bases, with 14 bases between them. Germline assignment: CDR1 SEHNR and CDR2 FQNEAQ (reference sequence). The CDR3 is 15 residues long. In DNA, the CDR3 is TGTGCCAGCAGCCCAAGAGACGGGGACTCCTACGAGCAGTACTTC. It is translated as CASSPRDGDSYEQYF.

The rearrangement uses TRBV12-3 or TRBV12-4 and TRBJ1-5; D unclear. The CDR3 loop spans 14 amino acids. Trimming stripped 1 base from V and 1 base from J, with 5 bases between. CDR3 in amino acids: CASSLGISNQPQHF. In nucleotides, the CDR3 is TGTGCCAGCAGTTTAGGTATCAGCAATCAGCCCCAGCATTTT.

The chain joins TRBV7-2 to TRBJ2-5; 9 nucleotides match TRBD1. This CDR3 contains 17 residues. With 3 bases clipped from V and 4 bases from J, the junction kept 12 bases outside the gene matches. From germline, CDR1 is SGHTA and CDR2 FQGNSA. The CDR3 loop is CASSFRDTGGLRETQYF. As DNA, the CDR3 is TGTGCCAGCAGCTTTAGGGATACAGGGGGCTTGCGAGAGACCCAGTACTTC.

The chain has TRBV7-9 and TRBJ1-2; 11 bases map to TRBD1. The CDR3 contains 14 residues. The V and J ends lost 3 bases and 8 bases, in that order; junction bases with no gene match: 5. Germline lookup yields CDR1 SEHNR and CDR2 FQNEAQ (reference sequence). Here the CDR3 DNA reads TGTGCCAGCAGCTTCAGGACAGGGGGCGACGGCTACACCTTC. Translation: CASSFRTGGDGYTF. The variable domain in full, completed from reference TRBV7-9 and TRBJ1-2, reads DTGVSQNPRHKITKRGQNVTFRCDPISEHNRLYWYRQTLGQGPEFLTYFQNEAQLEKSRLLSDRFSAERPKGSFSTLEIQRTEQGDSAMYLCASSFRTGGDGYTFGSGTRLTVV.

This clonotype appeared a few times. The rearrangement uses TRBV2 and TRBJ1-4, with a weak D call TRBD1 (5 bases). The V end lost 8 bases, the J end lost 6 bases, and 13 bases lay between the germline ends. CDR1 is SNHLY and CDR2 is FYNNEI in the germline V gene. The CDR3 has 13 residues. For the CDR3, the DNA is TGTGCCAGCCGACAGCCCGGGGATGAAAAACTGTTTTTT. Translated, it gives CASRQPGDEKLFF.

The chain couples TRBV28 to TRBJ2-3; TRBD2 matches at 9 bases. Trimming took 5 bases from V and 4 from J; bases not matched to a gene: 16. Germline CDR1 MDHEN, CDR2 SYDVKM. This CDR3 has 18 amino acids. CDR3 in amino acids: CASSTILASGVFADTQYF. The CDR3 bases are TGTGCCAGCAGTACAATCTTGGCTAGCGGGGTTTTCGCAGATACGCAGTATTTT.

V and J are TRBV7-3 and TRBJ2-7, with TRBD1 identical over 8 bases. Germline lookup yields CDR1 SGHTA and CDR2 FQGTGA. The CDR3 is 14 amino acids. Trimming took 5 bases from V and 10 from J; bases not matched to a gene: 13. The CDR3 is CASSPRGQGSAQYF. CDR3 nucleotides: TGTGCCAGCAGCCCGCGCGGACAGGGCAGCGCCCAGTACTTC.

The V gene is TRBV29-1, the J gene TRBJ2-7, with 7 positions matching TRBD2. Unmatched junction bases numbered 7, after V lost 5 bases and J lost 3 bases. Germline-derived CDR1 and CDR2 are SQVTM and ANQGSEA. The CDR3 sequence is 13 residues long. The CDR3: CSVTRSGGYEQYF. The CDR3 DNA sequence: TGCAGCGTTACCAGGTCGGGGGGCTACGAGCAGTACTTC.

A remark on this clonotype: One end of the junction is discordant with germline, which a read error may explain. V and J are TRBV20-1 and TRBJ1-2; 9 bases fit TRBD1. The CDR3 is 13 amino acids. Germline CDR1 DFQATT, CDR2 SNEGSKA (reference sequence). The CDR3 DNA sequence: TGCAGTGCTATGACAGGGGGGAGCTATGGCGACACCTTC. Encoded protein: CSAMTGGSYGDTF.

In this sample, this clonotype turned up a few times. This chain joins TRBV28 and TRBJ2-7; 7 bases align to TRBD2. The length of the CDR3 is 15 residues. The germline CDR1 and CDR2 sequences are MDHEN and SYDVKM. V was pared by 3 bases and J by 2 bases, with 7 bases of the junction left unmatched. The CDR3 loop is CASSFQGGRAYEQYF. CDR3 in DNA: TGTGCCAGCAGTTTTCAGGGAGGGCGAGCCTACGAGCAGTACTTC.

This clonotype occurred once. V is TRBV29-1 and J is TRBJ1-2; D unclear. The length of the CDR3 is 13 residues. CDR1 and CDR2 (germline): SQVTM, ANQGSEA. The V gene lost 4 bases and the J gene lost 3 bases, with 12 bases spanning the gap. CDR3 sequence: CSVGQSSDYGYTF. Written as DNA, the CDR3 is TGCAGCGTTGGCCAGTCTTCTGACTATGGCTACACCTTC. The full variable domain, in which reference TRBV29-1 and TRBJ1-2 provide the parts outside the CDR3, is SAVISQKPSRDICQRGTSLTIQCQVDSQVTMMFWYRQQPGQSLTLIATANQGSEATYESGFVIDKFPISRPNLTFSTLTVSNMSPEDSSIYLCSVGQSSDYGYTFGSGTRLTVV.

V and J are TRBV7-6 and TRBJ2-5; 7 bases fit TRBD1. In germline, CDR1 is SGHVS, CDR2 FNYEAQ. The CDR3 has 14 residues. J lost 11 bases, V lost 0 bases, and 9 bases had no gene match. This chain's CDR3 is CASSLADRAYKQYF. Here the CDR3 DNA reads TGTGCCAGCAGCTTAGCAGACAGGGCTTACAAGCAGTACTTC.

The table lists this clonotype with a few counts. This chain connects TRBV28 to TRBJ1-3; D unclear. There are 12 residues in the CDR3. Trimming left V 6 bases short and J 2 bases short, with 5 bases between. Germline values: CDR1 MDHEN, CDR2 SYDVKM. This CDR3 is CASRRPGNTIYF. The CDR3 nucleotides read TGTGCCAGCAGAAGGCCTGGAAACACCATATATTTT.

This clonotype has just one count. V is TRBV20-1 and J is TRBJ1-6; D gene ambiguous. The germline CDR1 and CDR2 sequences are DFQATT and SNEGSKA (reference sequence). The CDR3 is 11 residues long. V gave up 3 bases and J gave up 6 bases, with 3 bases separating them. CDR3 sequence: CSASSNSPLHF. The CDR3 DNA is TGCAGTGCTAGCTCTAATTCACCCCTCCACTTT.

In its sample, this clonotype was seen a few times. J is TRBJ1-4 and V is TRBV4-3; D is perhaps TRBD1 (6 bases). CDR1 is LGHNA and CDR2 is YSLEER in the germline V gene. V dropped 4 bases and J dropped 0 bases, with 12 bases sitting between them. The CDR3 loop spans 16 amino acids. The CDR3 sequence: CASSLLQGPTNEKLFF. CDR3 DNA: TGCGCCAGCAGCCTCCTCCAGGGGCCAACTAATGAAAAACTGTTTTTT.

This chain connects TRBV20-1 to TRBJ1-5; 7 positions match TRBD1. This CDR3 region has 13 residues. Germline CDR1 DFQATT, CDR2 SNEGSKA (reference sequence). The junction had 3 bases not matched to a gene; V was cut back by 5 bases and J by 2 bases. The CDR3 nucleotides read TGCAGTGCTCCCGGACAGGGCAATCAGCCCCAGCATTTT. Residues: CSAPGQGNQPQHF.

The rearrangement uses TRBV25-1 and TRBJ2-7; tentatively, D is TRBD1 (5 bases). Germline-derived CDR1 and CDR2 are MGHDK and SYGVNS. Trimming removed 1 base at V and 3 bases at J, with 16 bases between. The CDR3 is 16 residues long. The DNA for the CDR3 is TGTGCCAGCAGTGAATTGCAAGGGGCAGGGCACTACGAGCAGTACTTC. Translating it yields CASSELQGAGHYEQYF.